Described below is a single T cell receptor (beta chain) sequence and its context. What it binds is not known. This specimen comes from a study of cytomegalovirus exposure and HLA in healthy donors. For the study at large: In terms of ancestry, the Caucasian-associated cluster contained about 80% of the roughly 400 genotyped donors. General study findings and limits: In a later analysis, TCR beta V- and J-gene trimming showed a link to a missense DCLRE1C variant. An analysis done earlier found most TCR beta V segments productive about 87% or about 30% of the time.

V lost 1 base to trimming and J lost 1 base; unmatched junction nucleotides: 7. CDR3 length equals 15 residues. Germline CDR1 is GTSNPN and CDR2 is SVGIG (reference sequence). The PCR used 60 Vbeta and 13 Jbeta primers. The data were produced by immunoSEQ multiplex PCR, yet TCRdb's version contains in-frame clones alone and is incomplete. The data show 150,000 to 200,000 clones, with roughly 78% seen just once and around 1.4% held by the top ten. The sequenced material came from PBMCs. The V gene is TRBV30, the J gene TRBJ2-7; TRBD2 agrees at 7 bases. This TCR was sampled from a girl between 5 and 17 years old in good health and CMV-seropositive. The CDR3 here is CAWSAGGTGSYEQYF. For the CDR3, the DNA is TGTGCCTGGAGTGCGGGGGGAACGGGGTCCTACGAGCAGTACTTC.